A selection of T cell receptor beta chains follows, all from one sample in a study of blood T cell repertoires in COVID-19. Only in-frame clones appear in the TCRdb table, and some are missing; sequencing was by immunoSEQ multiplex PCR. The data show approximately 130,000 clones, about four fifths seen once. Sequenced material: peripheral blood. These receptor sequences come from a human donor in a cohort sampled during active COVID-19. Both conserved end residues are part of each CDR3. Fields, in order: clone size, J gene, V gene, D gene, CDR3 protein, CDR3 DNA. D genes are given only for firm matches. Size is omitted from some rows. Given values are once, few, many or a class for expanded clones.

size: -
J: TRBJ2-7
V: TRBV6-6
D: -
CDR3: CASNLGISSYEQYF
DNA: TGTGCCAGCAACCTGGGCATTAGCTCCTACGAGCAGTACTTC

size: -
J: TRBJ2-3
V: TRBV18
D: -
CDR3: CASSPRMTGSTDTQYF
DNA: TGTGCCAGCTCACCACGTATGACGGGGAGCACAGATACGCAGTATTTT

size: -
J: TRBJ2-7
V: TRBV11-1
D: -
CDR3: CASSPLYGIYEQYF
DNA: TGTGCCAGCAGCCCCCTTTACGGGATCTACGAGCAGTACTTC

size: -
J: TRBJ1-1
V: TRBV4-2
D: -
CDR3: CASSQEQVGTEAFF
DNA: TGTGCCAGCAGCCAAGAACAGGTGGGCACTGAAGCTTTCTTT

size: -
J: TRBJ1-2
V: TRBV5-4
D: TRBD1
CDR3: CASSADRNYGYTF
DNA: TGTGCCAGCAGCGCGGACAGGAACTATGGCTACACCTTC

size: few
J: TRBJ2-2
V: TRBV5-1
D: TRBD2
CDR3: CASSPGLAGNTGELFF
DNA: TGCGCCAGCAGCCCTGGACTAGCCGGTAACACCGGGGAGCTGTTTTTT

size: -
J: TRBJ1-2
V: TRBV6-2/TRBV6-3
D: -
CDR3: CASSYAAAYYRYTF
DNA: TGTGCCAGCAGTTACGCCGCGGCCTATTATCGCTACACCTTC

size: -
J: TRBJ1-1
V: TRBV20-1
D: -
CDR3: CSASEARKGEAFF
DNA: TGCAGTGCTAGTGAGGCCCGGAAGGGGGAAGCTTTCTTT

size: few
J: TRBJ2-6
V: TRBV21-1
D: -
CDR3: CASSKDRPSFSGANVLTF
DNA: TGTGCCAGCAGCAAGGACAGACCATCGTTCTCTGGGGCCAACGTCCTGACTTTC

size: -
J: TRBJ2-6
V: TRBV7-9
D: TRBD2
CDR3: CASSLQLAGVRSGANVLTF
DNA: TGTGCCAGCAGCTTACAACTAGCGGGGGTTCGCTCTGGGGCCAACGTCCTGACTTTC

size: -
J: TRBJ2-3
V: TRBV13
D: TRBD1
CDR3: CASSFSPTGGRTDTQYF
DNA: TGTGCCAGCAGCTTTTCACCGACAGGGGGGCGCACAGATACGCAGTATTTT

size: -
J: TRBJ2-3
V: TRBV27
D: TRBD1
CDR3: CASRLQGGFTSRTDTQYF
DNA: TGTGCCAGCAGGTTACAGGGGGGATTTACCTCTCGCACAGATACGCAGTATTTT

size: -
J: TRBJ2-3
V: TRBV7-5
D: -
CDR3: CARSLVYTGLRVGPDTQYF
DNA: TGTGCCAGAAGCTTAGTTTACACGGGACTTCGGGTAGGGCCAGATACGCAGTATTTT

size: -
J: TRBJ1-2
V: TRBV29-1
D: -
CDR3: CSVEGPGNYGYTF
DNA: TGCAGCGTTGAAGGTCCGGGAAACTATGGCTACACCTTC

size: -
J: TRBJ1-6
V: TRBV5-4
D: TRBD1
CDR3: CASSTGQGNLRNSPLHF
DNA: TGTGCCAGCAGCACCGGACAGGGTAATTTGCGAAATTCACCCCTCCACTTT

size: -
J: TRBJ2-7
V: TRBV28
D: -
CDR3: CASSARRYYEQYF
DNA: TGTGCCAGCAGTGCCCGGCGGTACTACGAGCAGTACTTC

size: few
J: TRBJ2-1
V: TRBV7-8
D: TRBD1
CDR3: CASNSFRDRDNEQFF
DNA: TGTGCCAGCAACTCATTCCGGGACAGGGATAATGAGCAGTTCTTC

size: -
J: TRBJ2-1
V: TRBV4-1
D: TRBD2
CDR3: CASSHAGGGGALNEQFF
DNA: TGCGCCAGCAGCCATGCTGGAGGCGGGGGGGCGTTGAATGAGCAGTTCTTC

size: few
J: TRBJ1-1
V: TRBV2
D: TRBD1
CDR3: CASSVSGTGGLITEAFF
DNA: TGTGCCAGCAGTGTTTCCGGGACAGGGGGCTTAATCACTGAAGCTTTCTTT

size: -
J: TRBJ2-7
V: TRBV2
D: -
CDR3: CASKGLLGLAYEQYF
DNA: TGTGCCAGCAAGGGCCTGCTGGGGCTGGCCTACGAGCAGTACTTC

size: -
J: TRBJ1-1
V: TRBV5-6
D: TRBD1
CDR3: CASSYLGTGGAAAFF
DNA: TGTGCCAGCAGCTACCTAGGGACAGGGGGCGCAGCGGCTTTCTTT

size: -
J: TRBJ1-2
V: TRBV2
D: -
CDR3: CASSETDSFSGYTF
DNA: TGTGCCAGCAGTGAAACGGACAGCTTCTCTGGCTACACCTTC

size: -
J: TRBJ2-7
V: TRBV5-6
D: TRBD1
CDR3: CASSFRTGLSYEQYF
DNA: TGTGCCAGCAGCTTCCGGACAGGGCTCTCCTACGAGCAGTACTTC

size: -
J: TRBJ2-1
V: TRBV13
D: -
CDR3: CASSPPSSVEQFF
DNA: TGTGCCAGCAGCCCCCCTAGTAGTGTTGAGCAGTTCTTC

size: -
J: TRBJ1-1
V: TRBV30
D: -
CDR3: CAWSVVANTEAFF
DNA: TGTGCCTGGAGTGTAGTGGCTAACACTGAAGCTTTCTTT

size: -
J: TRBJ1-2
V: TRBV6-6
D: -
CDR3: CASSFSYGYTF
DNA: TGTGCCAGCAGTTTTTCGTATGGCTACACCTTC

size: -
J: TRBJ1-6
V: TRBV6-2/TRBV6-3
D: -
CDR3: CASSYYPGEVYPLHF
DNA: TGTGCCAGCAGTTACTACCCCGGGGAGGTTTATCCCCTCCACTTT

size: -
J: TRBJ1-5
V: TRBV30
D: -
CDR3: CAWGRMGGQPQHF
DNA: TGTGCATGGGGACGGATGGGGGGGCAGCCCCAGCATTTT

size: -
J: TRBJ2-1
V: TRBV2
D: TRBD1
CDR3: CASSADRAANNEQFF
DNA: TGTGCCAGCAGTGCGGACAGGGCGGCGAACAATGAGCAGTTCTTC

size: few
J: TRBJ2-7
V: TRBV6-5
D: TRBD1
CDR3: CASSLSGTGAYEQYF
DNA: TGTGCCAGCAGTCTCTCCGGGACAGGGGCCTACGAGCAGTACTTC

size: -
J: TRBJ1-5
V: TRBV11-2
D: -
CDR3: CASSSTGYQPQHF
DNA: TGTGCCAGCAGCTCAACAGGGTATCAGCCCCAGCATTTT

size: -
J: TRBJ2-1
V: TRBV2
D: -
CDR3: CASRSGLYNEQFF
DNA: TGTGCCAGCAGATCGGGACTGTACAATGAGCAGTTCTTC

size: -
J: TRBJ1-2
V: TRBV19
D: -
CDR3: CASSRLDSNYGYTF
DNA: TGTGCCAGTAGCAGATTGGACAGTAACTATGGCTACACCTTC

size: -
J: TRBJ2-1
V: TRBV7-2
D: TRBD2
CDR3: CASSQQSGGLGYNEQFF
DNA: TGTGCCAGCAGCCAGCAAAGCGGGGGTCTCGGTTACAATGAGCAGTTCTTC

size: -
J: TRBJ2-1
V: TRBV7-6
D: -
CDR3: CASSINYAGVSSYNEQFF
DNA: TGTGCCAGCAGCATAAATTACGCAGGGGTTTCCTCCTACAATGAGCAGTTCTTC

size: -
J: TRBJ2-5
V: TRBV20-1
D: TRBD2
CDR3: CSASRPSGGSGTQYF
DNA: TGCAGTGCTAGTAGGCCTAGCGGGGGCTCGGGAACCCAGTACTTC

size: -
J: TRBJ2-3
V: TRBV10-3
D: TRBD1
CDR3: CAISETRDRVDTQYF
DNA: TGTGCCATCAGTGAGACCCGGGACAGGGTGGATACGCAGTATTTT

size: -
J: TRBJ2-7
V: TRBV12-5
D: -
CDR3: CASRTAYEQYF
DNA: TGTGCTAGCCGGACAGCTTACGAGCAGTACTTC

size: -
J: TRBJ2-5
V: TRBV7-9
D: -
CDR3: CASSSTGQSRSRETQYF
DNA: TGTGCCAGCAGCTCCACCGGACAGTCCCGATCGCGCGAGACCCAGTACTTC

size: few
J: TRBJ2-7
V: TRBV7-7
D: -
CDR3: CASSLVPGSDEQYF
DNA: TGTGCCAGCAGCTTAGTTCCAGGGTCAGACGAGCAGTACTTC

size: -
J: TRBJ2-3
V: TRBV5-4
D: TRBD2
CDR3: CASSSETSGGADTQYF
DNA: TGTGCCAGCAGCTCGGAGACTAGCGGGGGTGCAGATACGCAGTATTTT

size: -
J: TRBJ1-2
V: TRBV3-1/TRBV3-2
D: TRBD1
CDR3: CASSRSPGGGYTF
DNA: TGTGCCAGCAGCCGATCGCCAGGGGGCGGCTACACCTTC